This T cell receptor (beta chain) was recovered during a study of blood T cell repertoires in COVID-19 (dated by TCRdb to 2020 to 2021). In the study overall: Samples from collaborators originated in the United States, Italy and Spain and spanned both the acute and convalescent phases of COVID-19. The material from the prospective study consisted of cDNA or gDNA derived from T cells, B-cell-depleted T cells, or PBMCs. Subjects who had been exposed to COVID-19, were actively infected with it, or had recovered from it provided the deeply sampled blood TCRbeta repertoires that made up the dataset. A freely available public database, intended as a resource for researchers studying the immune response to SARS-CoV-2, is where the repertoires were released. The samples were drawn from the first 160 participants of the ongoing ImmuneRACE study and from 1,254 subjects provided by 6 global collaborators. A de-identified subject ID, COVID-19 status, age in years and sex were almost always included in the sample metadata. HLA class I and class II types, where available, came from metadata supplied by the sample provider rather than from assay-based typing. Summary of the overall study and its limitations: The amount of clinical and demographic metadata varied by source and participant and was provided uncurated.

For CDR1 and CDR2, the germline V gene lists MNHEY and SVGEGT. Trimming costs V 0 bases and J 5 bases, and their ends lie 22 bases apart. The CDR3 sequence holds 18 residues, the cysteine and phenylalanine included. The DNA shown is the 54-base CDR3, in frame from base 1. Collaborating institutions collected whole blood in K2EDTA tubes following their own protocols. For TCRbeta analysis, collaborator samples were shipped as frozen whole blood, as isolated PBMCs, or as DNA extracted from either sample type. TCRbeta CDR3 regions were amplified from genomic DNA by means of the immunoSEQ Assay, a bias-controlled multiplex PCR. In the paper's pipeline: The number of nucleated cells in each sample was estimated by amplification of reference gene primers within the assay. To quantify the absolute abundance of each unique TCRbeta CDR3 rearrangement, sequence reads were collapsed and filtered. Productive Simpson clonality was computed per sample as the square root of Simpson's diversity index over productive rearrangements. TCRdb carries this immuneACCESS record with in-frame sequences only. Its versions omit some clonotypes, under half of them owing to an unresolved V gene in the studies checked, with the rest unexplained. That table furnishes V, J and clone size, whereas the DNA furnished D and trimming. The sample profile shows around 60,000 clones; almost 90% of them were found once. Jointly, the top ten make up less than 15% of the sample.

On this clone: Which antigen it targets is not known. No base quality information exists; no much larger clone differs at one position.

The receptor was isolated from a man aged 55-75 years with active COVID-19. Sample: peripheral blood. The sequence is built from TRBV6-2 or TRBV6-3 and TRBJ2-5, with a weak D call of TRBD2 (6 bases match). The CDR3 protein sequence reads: CASSYSAGSGLHGETQYF. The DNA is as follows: TGTGCCAGCAGTTACTCCGCGGGTAGCGGACTTCATGGGGAGACCCAGTACTTC.